These 8 T cell receptor beta chains share one sample of origin, sequenced in a study of cytotoxic CD8 clonotypes in ibrutinib-treated CLL. Sequencing was performed with immunoSEQ multiplex PCR; in TCRdb, only in-frame clones are kept and a portion is missing. This sample has around 330,000 clones, with roughly 71% found just once. Source: PBMCs, taken after 36 months of ibrutinib treatment. The receptors here all came from a human donor with chronic lymphocytic leukemia.

The chain carries TRBV6-1 and TRBJ1-2; TRBD1 is a possible D gene (5 bases). The CDR3 runs to 17 residues. Trimming removed 2 bases at V and 0 bases at J, with 16 bases between. Germline V gene data show CDR1 as MNHNS and CDR2 as SASEGT. DNA for the CDR3: TGTGCCAGCAGTGAAACAGTCTGGGGCGATCCTAACTATGGCTACACCTTC. Amino acids: CASSETVWGDPNYGYTF.

This clone was seen a few times. The chain joins TRBV2 to TRBJ1-6; D perhaps matches TRBD1 (5 bases). This CDR3 is 16 amino acids long. Germline values: CDR1 SNHLY, CDR2 FYNNEI. Trimming stripped 5 bases from V and 0 bases from J, with 11 bases between. Here the CDR3 DNA reads TGTGCCAGCAGTTGGGACCGGAGCTCCTATAATTCACCCCTCCACTTT. Amino acids: CASSWDRSSYNSPLHF.

This clone was seen a few times. The rearrangement joins TRBV7-6 to TRBJ2-3; either TRBD1 or TRBD2 may supply D (5 bases each). Trimming cost V 0 bases and J 2 bases, with 15 bases left between them. Germline CDR1 is SGHVS and CDR2 is FNYEAQ. The CDR3 has 17 residues. This CDR3 is CASSLAGGGRATDTQYF. CDR3 DNA: TGTGCCAGCAGCTTAGCCGGTGGGGGTAGGGCCACAGATACGCAGTATTTT.

This chain links TRBV28 with TRBJ2-1; weak D call: TRBD2 (6 bases). The CDR3 spans 18 residues. From germline, CDR1 is MDHEN and CDR2 SYDVKM. The ends were cut back, 2 bases at V and 5 bases at J, with 22 bases in the middle. In nucleotides, the CDR3 is TGTGCCAGCAGTTTAATGCGGTTCGGGCGGGATATAAACAATGAGCAGTTCTTC. It translates to CASSLMRFGRDINNEQFF.

This clone showed up just a few times. The rearrangement links TRBV28 to TRBJ2-7; TRBD2 might be the D (5 bases). The CDR3 length is 12 residues. CDR1 MDHEN and CDR2 SYDVKM come from the germline V gene. V lost 8 bases to trimming and J lost 1 base, with 9 bases between them. The CDR3 nucleotides read TGTGCCAGCGGGTGGGAGTCCTACGAGCAGTACTTC. It specifies CASGWESYEQYF.

The CDR3 loop is CASSQVGGYQPQHF. The CDR3 nucleotides are TGCGCCAGCAGCCAAGTAGGGGGTTATCAGCCCCAGCATTTT. The chain combines TRBV4-1 with TRBJ1-5; TRBD1 might be the D (6 bases). Germline V gene lookup returns CDR1 MGHRA and CDR2 YSYEKL. Trimming removed 1 base at V and 5 bases at J, with 9 bases between. CDR3 length: 14 residues.

The V gene is TRBV9, the J gene TRBJ2-1, with 7 bases matching TRBD2. V shed 3 bases and J 9 bases; nucleotides not matched to a gene: 3. The germline gives CDR1 SGDLS, CDR2 YYNGEE. This CDR3 comprises 12 residues. For the CDR3, the DNA is TGTGCCAGCAGCGGATCTAGCGGTGAGCAGTTCTTC. This encodes CASSGSSGEQFF.

The chain carries TRBV11-3 and TRBJ1-2; 7 bases map to TRBD1. Germline CDR1 SGHNT, CDR2 YENEEA. The V gene end was trimmed by 11 bases and the J gene end by 4 bases; junction bases not matched to a gene: 10. The CDR3 contains 13 residues. The CDR3 region is CAPIGGGPYGYTF. For the CDR3, the DNA is TGTGCCCCCATCGGAGGGGGCCCCTATGGCTACACCTTC.